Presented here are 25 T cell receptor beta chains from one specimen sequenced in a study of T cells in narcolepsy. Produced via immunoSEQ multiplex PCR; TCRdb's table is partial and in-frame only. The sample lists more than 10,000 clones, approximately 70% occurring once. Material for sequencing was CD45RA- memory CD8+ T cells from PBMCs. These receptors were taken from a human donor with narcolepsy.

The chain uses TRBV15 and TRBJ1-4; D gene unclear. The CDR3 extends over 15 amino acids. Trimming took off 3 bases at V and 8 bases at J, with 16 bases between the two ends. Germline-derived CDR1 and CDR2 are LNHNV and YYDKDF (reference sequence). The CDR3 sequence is CATSRPVGIREKLFF. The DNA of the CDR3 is TGTGCCACCAGCAGGCCGGTCGGTATTCGAGAAAAACTGTTTTTT.

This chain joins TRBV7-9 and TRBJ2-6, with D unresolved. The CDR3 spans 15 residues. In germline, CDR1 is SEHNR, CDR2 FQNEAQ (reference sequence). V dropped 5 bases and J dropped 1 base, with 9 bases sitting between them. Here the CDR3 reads CASSKVQSGANVLTF. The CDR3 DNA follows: TGTGCCAGCAGCAAAGTACAGTCTGGGGCCAACGTCCTGACTTTC.

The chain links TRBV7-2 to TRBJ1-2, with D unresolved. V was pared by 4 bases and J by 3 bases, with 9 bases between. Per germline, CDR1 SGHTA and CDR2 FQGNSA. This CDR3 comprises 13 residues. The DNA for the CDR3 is TGTGCCAGCAGCTCCGGGTGGGACTATGGCTACACCTTC. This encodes CASSSGWDYGYTF.

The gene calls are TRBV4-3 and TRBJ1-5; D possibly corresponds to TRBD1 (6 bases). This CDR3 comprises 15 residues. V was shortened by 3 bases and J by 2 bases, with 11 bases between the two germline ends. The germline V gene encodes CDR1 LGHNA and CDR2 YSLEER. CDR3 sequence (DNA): TGCGCCAGCAGCCAGGGGGCGGTTGGCAATCAGCCCCAGCATTTT. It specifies CASSQGAVGNQPQHF.

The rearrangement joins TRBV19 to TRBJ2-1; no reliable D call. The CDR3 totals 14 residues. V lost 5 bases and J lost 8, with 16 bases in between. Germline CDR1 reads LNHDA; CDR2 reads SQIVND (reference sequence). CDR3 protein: CASSPLTWAYEQFF. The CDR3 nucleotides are TGTGCCAGTAGTCCCTTGACATGGGCGTATGAGCAGTTCTTC.

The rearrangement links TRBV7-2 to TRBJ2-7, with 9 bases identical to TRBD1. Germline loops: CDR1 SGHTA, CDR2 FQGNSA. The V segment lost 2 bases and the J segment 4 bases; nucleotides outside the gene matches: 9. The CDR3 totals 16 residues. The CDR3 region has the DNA TGTGCCAGCAGCTTACCCCCGGGACAGGGACTGTACGAGCAGTACTTC. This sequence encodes CASSLPPGQGLYEQYF.

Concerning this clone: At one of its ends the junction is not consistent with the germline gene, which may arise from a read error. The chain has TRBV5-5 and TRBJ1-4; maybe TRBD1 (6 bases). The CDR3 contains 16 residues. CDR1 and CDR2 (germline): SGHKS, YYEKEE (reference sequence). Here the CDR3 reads CASSQARAGANEKLFF. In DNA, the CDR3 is TGCGCCAGCAGCCAAGCCCGGGCAGGGGCTAATGAAAAACTGTTTTTT.

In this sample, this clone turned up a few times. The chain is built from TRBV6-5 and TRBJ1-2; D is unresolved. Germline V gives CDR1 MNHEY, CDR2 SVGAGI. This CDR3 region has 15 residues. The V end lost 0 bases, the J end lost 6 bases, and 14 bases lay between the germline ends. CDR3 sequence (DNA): TGTGCCAGCAGTTACTCGGCGGCCTGGGTGAATGGCTACACCTTC. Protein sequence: CASSYSAAWVNGYTF.

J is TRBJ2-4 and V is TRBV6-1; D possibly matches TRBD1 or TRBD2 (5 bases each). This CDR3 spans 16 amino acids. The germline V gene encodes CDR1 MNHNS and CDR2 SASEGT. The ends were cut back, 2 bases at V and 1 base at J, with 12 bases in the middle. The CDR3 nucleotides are TGTGCCAGCAGTGAATCATTATGGGGGGCCAAAAACATTCAGTACTTC. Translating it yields CASSESLWGAKNIQYF.

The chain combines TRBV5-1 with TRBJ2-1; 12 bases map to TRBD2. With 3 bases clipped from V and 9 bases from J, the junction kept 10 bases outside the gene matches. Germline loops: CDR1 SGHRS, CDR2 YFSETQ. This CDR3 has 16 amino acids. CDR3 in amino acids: CASSSELAGGWGEQFF. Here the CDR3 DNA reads TGCGCCAGCAGCTCGGAACTAGCGGGAGGTTGGGGTGAGCAGTTCTTC.

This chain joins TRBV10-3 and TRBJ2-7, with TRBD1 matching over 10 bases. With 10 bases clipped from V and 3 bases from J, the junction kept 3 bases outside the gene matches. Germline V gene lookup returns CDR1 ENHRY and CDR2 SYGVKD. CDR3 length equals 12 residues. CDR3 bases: TGTGCCACCGGGACAGGGGACTACGAGCAGTACTTC. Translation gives CATGTGDYEQYF.

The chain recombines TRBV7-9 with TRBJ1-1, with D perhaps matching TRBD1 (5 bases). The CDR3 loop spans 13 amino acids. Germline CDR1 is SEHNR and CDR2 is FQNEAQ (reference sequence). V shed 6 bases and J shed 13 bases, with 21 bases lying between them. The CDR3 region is CASRPTGTLSHFF. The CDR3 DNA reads TGTGCCAGCAGGCCTACCGGGACTCTCTCTCATTTCTTT.

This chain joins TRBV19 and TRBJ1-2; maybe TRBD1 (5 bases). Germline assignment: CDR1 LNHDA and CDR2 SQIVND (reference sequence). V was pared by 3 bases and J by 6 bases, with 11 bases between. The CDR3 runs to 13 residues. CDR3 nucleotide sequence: TGTGCCAGTAGTATGAGCGAAGGGGATGGCTACACCTTC. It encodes CASSMSEGDGYTF.

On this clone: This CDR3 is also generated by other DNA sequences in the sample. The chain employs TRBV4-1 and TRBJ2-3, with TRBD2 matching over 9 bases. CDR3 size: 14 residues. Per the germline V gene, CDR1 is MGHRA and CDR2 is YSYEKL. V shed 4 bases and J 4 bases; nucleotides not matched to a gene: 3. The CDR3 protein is CASSPWTSADTQYF. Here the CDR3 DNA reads TGCGCCAGCAGCCCTTGGACTAGCGCAGATACGCAGTATTTT.

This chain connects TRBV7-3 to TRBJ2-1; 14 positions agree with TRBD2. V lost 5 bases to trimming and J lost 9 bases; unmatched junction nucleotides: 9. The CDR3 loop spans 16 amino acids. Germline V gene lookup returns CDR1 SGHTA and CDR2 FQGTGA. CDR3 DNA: TGTGCCAGCAGCGAGGCCGGGACTAGCGGGAGAGGTGAGCAGTTCTTC. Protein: CASSEAGTSGRGEQFF.

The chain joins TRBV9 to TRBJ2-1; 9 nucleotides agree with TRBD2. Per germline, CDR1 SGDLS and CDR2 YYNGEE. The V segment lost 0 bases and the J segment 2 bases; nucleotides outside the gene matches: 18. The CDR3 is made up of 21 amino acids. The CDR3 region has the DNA TGTGCCAGCAGCGTAGGGGCTCTAGCGGGACGCTCCCCTCCTACCTACAATGAGCAGTTCTTC. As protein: CASSVGALAGRSPPTYNEQFF.

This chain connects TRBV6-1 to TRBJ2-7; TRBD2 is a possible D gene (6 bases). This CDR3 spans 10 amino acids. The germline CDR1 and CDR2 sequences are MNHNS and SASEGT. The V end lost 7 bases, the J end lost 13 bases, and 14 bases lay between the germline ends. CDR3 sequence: CASKLRDLYF. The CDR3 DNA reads TGTGCCAGCAAACTCCGGGACTTATACTTC.

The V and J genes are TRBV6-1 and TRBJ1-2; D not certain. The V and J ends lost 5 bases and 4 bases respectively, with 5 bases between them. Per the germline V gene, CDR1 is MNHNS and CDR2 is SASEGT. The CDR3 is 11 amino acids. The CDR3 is CASSKSYGYTF. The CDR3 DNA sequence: TGTGCCAGCAGTAAATCCTATGGCTACACCTTC.

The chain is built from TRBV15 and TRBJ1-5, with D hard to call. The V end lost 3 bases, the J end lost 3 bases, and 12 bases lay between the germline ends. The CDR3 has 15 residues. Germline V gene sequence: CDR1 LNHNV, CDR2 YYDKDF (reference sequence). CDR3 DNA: TGTGCCACCAGCAGCGTAGAGGACCTCAATCAGCCCCAGCATTTT. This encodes CATSSVEDLNQPQHF.

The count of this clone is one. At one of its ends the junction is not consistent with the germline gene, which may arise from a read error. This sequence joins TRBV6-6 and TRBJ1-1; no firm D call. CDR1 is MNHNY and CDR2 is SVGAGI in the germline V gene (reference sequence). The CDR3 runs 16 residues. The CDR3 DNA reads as TGTACCAGCAGTTACTCGAGGCAGTCCGGGAACACTGAAGCTTTCTTT. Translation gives CTSSYSRQSGNTEAFF.

This CDR3 reads CAWSSGSNQPQHF. DNA for the CDR3: TGTGCCTGGAGCTCAGGCTCCAATCAGCCCCAGCATTTT. V gene TRBV30 combines with J gene TRBJ1-5; D remains ambiguous. This CDR3 is 13 amino acids long. Germline assignment: CDR1 GTSNPN and CDR2 SVGIG (reference sequence). With 3 bases removed from V and 3 bases from J, the gap between germline ends came to 9 bases.

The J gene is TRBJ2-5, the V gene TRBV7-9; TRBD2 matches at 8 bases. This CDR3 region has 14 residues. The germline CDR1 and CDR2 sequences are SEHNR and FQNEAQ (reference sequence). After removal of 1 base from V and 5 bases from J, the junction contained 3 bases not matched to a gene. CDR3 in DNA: TGTGCCAGCAGCTTAGGACTAGCGATGGAGACCCAGTACTTC. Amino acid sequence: CASSLGLAMETQYF.

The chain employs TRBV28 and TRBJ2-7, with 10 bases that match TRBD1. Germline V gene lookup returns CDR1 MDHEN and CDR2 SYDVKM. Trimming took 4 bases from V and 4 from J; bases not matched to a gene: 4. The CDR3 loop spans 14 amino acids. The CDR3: CASSSGGQGYEQYF. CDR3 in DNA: TGTGCCAGCAGTTCCGGGGGACAGGGGTACGAGCAGTACTTC.

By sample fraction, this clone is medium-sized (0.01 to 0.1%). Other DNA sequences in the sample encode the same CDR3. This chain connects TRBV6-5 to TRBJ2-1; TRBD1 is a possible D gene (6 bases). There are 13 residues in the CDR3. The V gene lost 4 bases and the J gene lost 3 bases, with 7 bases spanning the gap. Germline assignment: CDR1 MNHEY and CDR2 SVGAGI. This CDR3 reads CASSWTVYNEQFF. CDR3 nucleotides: TGTGCCAGCAGTTGGACAGTCTACAATGAGCAGTTCTTC.

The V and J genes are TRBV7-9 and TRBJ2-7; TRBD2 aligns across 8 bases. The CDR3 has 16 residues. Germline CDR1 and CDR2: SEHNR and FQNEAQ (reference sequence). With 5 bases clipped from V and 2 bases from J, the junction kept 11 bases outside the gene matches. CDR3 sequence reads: CASSPPLAGVAYEQYF. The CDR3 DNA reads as TGTGCCAGCAGCCCACCGCTAGCGGGTGTTGCCTACGAGCAGTACTTC.